These 27 T cell receptor beta chains were sequenced from one sample in a study of technical replicates of blood from a handful of donors. Data came from immunoSEQ multiplex PCR; TCRdb stores just in-frame clones and leaves some out. Among about 68,000 clones listed, less than 98% were seen once. The sequenced sample consisted of T cells isolated from PBMCs. Every receptor here comes from a human donor in good health.

V usage is TRBV11-3 and J usage is TRBJ2-7; 8 positions agree with TRBD1. Germline CDR1 SGHNT, CDR2 YENEEA. V lost 6 bases and J lost 1; bases outside the gene matches: 5. The CDR3 is 14 amino acids. In DNA, the CDR3 is TGTGCCAGCAGTTGGAACAGGGGGTCCTACGAGCAGTACTTC. It translates to CASSWNRGSYEQYF.

The rearrangement uses TRBV18 and TRBJ1-2; possibly TRBD1 for D (5 bases). The CDR3 runs 14 residues. Germline values: CDR1 KGHSH, CDR2 LQKENI. The V and J ends lost 6 bases and 8 bases respectively, with 19 bases between them. The CDR3 DNA follows: TGTGCCAGCTCCCTCGATAGCAAAAGGGGAGGCTACACCTTC. The encoded protein is CASSLDSKRGGYTF.

The J gene is TRBJ2-1, the V gene TRBV11-2, with TRBD2 identical over 10 bases. CDR1 is SGHAT, CDR2 FQNNGV, per germline. CDR3 length: 16 amino acids. Trimming cost V 2 bases and J 7 bases; bases outside gene matches: 8. CDR3 in DNA: TGTGCCAGCAGCTTAATTCGGCTAGCGGGAGCTAATGAGCAGTTCTTC. Its translation is CASSLIRLAGANEQFF.

The chain is built from TRBV18 and TRBJ2-1; no definite D call. This CDR3 is built from 14 residues. CDR1 is KGHSH, CDR2 LQKENI, per germline. Trimming removed 11 bases from V and 3 bases from J, with 17 bases in between. CDR3 loop: CASLGIQRYNEQFF. In nucleotides, the CDR3 is TGTGCCTCCCTGGGCATCCAACGCTACAATGAGCAGTTCTTC.

The CDR3 sequence is CASSPWTSGNTGELFF. The CDR3 nucleotides read TGTGCCAGCAGTCCCTGGACTAGCGGGAACACCGGGGAGCTGTTTTTT. The gene calls are TRBV27 and TRBJ2-2; 10 bases are a match to TRBD2. From germline, CDR1 is MNHEY and CDR2 SMNVEV (reference sequence). J gave up 1 base and V 5 bases, and 4 bases lay outside the gene matches. The CDR3 has 16 residues.

The V call is TRBV19, the J call TRBJ1-4, with D tentatively TRBD1 (6 bases). Trimming removed 7 bases from V and 8 bases from J, with 17 bases in between. This CDR3 contains 14 residues. The germline V gene has CDR1 LNHDA and CDR2 SQIVND (reference sequence). This chain's CDR3 is CASTTTGQGEKLFF. The CDR3, as DNA: TGTGCCAGTACTACTACAGGGCAAGGAGAAAAACTGTTTTTT.

This chain connects TRBV27 to TRBJ2-2; D possibly corresponds to TRBD1 (6 bases). Germline-derived CDR1 and CDR2 are MNHEY and SMNVEV (reference sequence). The CDR3 sequence is 15 residues long. V lost 4 bases to trimming and J lost 1 base, with 10 bases between them. As DNA, the CDR3 is TGTGCCAGCAGTTCAACAGGGAGGAACACCGGGGAGCTGTTTTTT. Its protein is CASSSTGRNTGELFF.

J is TRBJ2-5 and V is TRBV7-6; the match to TRBD2 covers 12 bases. In germline, CDR1 is SGHVS, CDR2 FNYEAQ. The V segment lost 2 bases and the J segment 2 bases; nucleotides outside the gene matches: 3. CDR3 length equals 16 residues. The CDR3 nucleotides read TGTGCCAGCAGCTTATTTGGGACTAGCGGGCAAGAGACCCAGTACTTC. It is translated as CASSLFGTSGQETQYF.

The rearrangement links TRBV7-9 to TRBJ1-1; weak D call: TRBD1 (6 bases). Per the germline V gene, CDR1 is SEHNR and CDR2 is FQNEAQ (reference sequence). The CDR3 is 14 amino acids. The V end lost 5 bases, the J end lost 1 base, and 11 bases lay between the germline ends. The DNA for the CDR3 is TGTGCCAGCAGCAGGACAGTTCCGAACACTGAAGCTTTCTTT. Translating gives CASSRTVPNTEAFF.

The rearrangement uses TRBV7-9 and TRBJ2-5; D ambiguous. The CDR3 contains 13 residues. Germline CDR1 and CDR2: SEHNR and FQNEAQ (reference sequence). Trimming cost V 3 bases and J 5 bases, with 10 bases left between them. The CDR3 sequence is CASSFEFRETQYF. The CDR3 DNA sequence: TGTGCCAGCAGCTTTGAGTTCAGGGAGACCCAGTACTTC.

This chain uses TRBV11-2 with TRBJ2-5; 9 bases map to TRBD1. The germline gives CDR1 SGHAT, CDR2 FQNNGV. The CDR3 is 15 amino acids. After removal of 5 bases from V and 4 bases from J, the junction contained 8 bases not matched to a gene. CDR3 sequence reads: CASSPQTGGRETQYF. DNA for the CDR3: TGTGCCAGCAGCCCACAGACAGGGGGGAGAGAGACCCAGTACTTC.

The gene calls are TRBV2 and TRBJ1-2; D is perhaps TRBD1 (6 bases). The germline V gene has CDR1 SNHLY and CDR2 FYNNEI. The V end was cut by 8 bases, the J end by 6 bases, with 16 bases between. The CDR3 is 13 amino acids. As DNA, the CDR3 is TGTGCCAGCTTGGTCGACAGGAATCATGGCTACACCTTC. Protein sequence: CASLVDRNHGYTF.

As concerns this clone: Compared with germline, one end of the junction differs, possibly owing to a read error. The chain is built from TRBV7-7 and TRBJ2-7, with D perhaps TRBD1 (5 bases). Germline CDR1 SSHAT, CDR2 FNYEAQ (reference sequence). This CDR3 has 13 residues. CDR3 nucleotide sequence: TGTGCTAGCAGCGTAGGACATTACTACGAGCAGTACTTC. Translating gives CASSVGHYYEQYF.

This chain joins TRBV15 and TRBJ2-7, with TRBD2 matching 9 bases. CDR3 length: 18 residues. Germline-derived CDR1 and CDR2 are LNHNV and YYDKDF (reference sequence). Trimming cost V 0 bases and J 2 bases; bases outside gene matches: 11. DNA of the CDR3: TGTGCCACCAGCAGAGACTATTTTAGCGGGAGCTCCCCCTACGAGCAGTACTTC. Translation: CATSRDYFSGSSPYEQYF.

The CDR3 nucleotides read TGTGCCAGCAGCTTAGGGGCCACAGGGTGGCACACTGAAGCTTTCTTT. Protein product: CASSLGATGWHTEAFF. The rearrangement joins TRBV7-2 to TRBJ1-1; the D gene is possibly TRBD1 (6 bases). The CDR3 covers 16 residues. V was trimmed by 1 base and J by 3 bases, leaving 15 bases between them. The germline V gene has CDR1 SGHTA and CDR2 FQGNSA. The full variable domain, completed using reference TRBV7-2 and TRBJ1-1, is GAGVSQSPSNKVTEKGKDVELRCDPISGHTALYWYRQSLGQGLEFLIYFQGNSAPDKSGLPSDRFSAERTGGSVSTLTIQRTQQEDSAVYLCASSLGATGWHTEAFFGQGTRLTVV.

The rearrangement links TRBV5-6 to TRBJ2-2; D might be TRBD2 (5 bases). V shed 5 bases and J shed 3 bases, with 8 bases lying between them. CDR1 and CDR2 from the germline V gene are SGHDT and YYEEEE. The length of the CDR3 is 13 residues. CDR3 residues: CASRLRDTGELFF. The CDR3 DNA follows: TGTGCCAGCAGGTTGCGGGACACCGGGGAGCTGTTTTTT.

This clone has just one count. The chain couples TRBV27 to TRBJ2-7, with 8 positions matching TRBD2. Germline CDR1 MNHEY, CDR2 SMNVEV (reference sequence). Losses at the gene ends were 8 bases for V and 7 bases for J; bases not matched to a gene: 19. This CDR3 comprises 16 residues. CDR3 sequence: CASREAPAGAMWEQYF. Written as DNA, the CDR3 is TGTGCCAGCCGCGAGGCACCAGCGGGGGCGATGTGGGAGCAGTACTTC.

This chain uses TRBV7-9 with TRBJ1-3; maybe TRBD1 (5 bases). Trimming left V 5 bases short and J 4 bases short, with 15 bases between. Looked up from germline, CDR1 is SEHNR and CDR2 is FQNEAQ (reference sequence). The CDR3 is made up of 15 amino acids. The CDR3: CASSLPDRNGNTIYF. In DNA, the CDR3 is TGTGCCAGCAGCCTCCCCGACAGAAACGGAAACACCATATATTTT.

The CDR3 DNA sequence: TGTGCCACCAAAAGAGCAGGATTCACTAATGAAAAACTGTTTTTT. Translated, it gives CATKRAGFTNEKLFF. The chain joins TRBV27 to TRBJ1-4, with D unclear. Trimming pared 10 bases from V and 2 bases from J, leaving 17 bases between. CDR3 length: 15 residues. The germline CDR1 and CDR2 sequences are MNHEY and SMNVEV (reference sequence).

The chain is built from TRBV6-1 and TRBJ2-7; the D gene is possibly TRBD1 (6 bases). V was cut by 5 bases and J by 3 bases, with 11 bases left in between. This CDR3 has 13 residues. CDR1 and CDR2 (germline): MNHNS, SASEGT. This chain's CDR3 is CASSPGQFYEQYF. The CDR3 DNA sequence: TGTGCCAGCAGTCCGGGACAATTCTACGAGCAGTACTTC.

V usage is TRBV6-1 and J usage is TRBJ2-7, with no clear D. This CDR3 has 10 amino acids. Germline assignment: CDR1 MNHNS and CDR2 SASEGT. Trimming shortened V by 4 bases and J by 4 bases, and 2 bases separated the two germline ends. CDR3 nucleotide sequence: TGTGCCAGCAGTGCATACGAGCAGTACTTC. Protein product: CASSAYEQYF.

The chain employs TRBV5-1 and TRBJ1-1, with D tentatively TRBD1 (5 bases). Looked up from germline, CDR1 is SGHRS and CDR2 is YFSETQ. V lost 5 bases and J lost 8, with 10 bases in between. The CDR3 contains 11 residues. In DNA, the CDR3 is TGCGCCAGCAGGGGGCCCAGGGAAGCTTTCTTT. Its translation: CASRGPREAFF.

The rearrangement joins TRBV4-3 to TRBJ2-5; 7 bases are a match to TRBD1. This CDR3 contains 17 residues. CDR1 and CDR2 from the germline V gene are LGHNA and YSLEER. V shed 0 bases and J 9 bases; nucleotides not matched to a gene: 16. Here the CDR3 reads CASSQDTQGGPKDAQYF. DNA of the CDR3: TGCGCCAGCAGCCAAGACACTCAAGGGGGCCCCAAGGACGCCCAGTACTTC.

V gene TRBV4-1 combines with J gene TRBJ1-1, with 8 positions matching TRBD1. V shed 4 bases and J 0 bases; nucleotides not matched to a gene: 7. Per germline, CDR1 MGHRA and CDR2 YSYEKL. CDR3 length: 16 residues. The CDR3 DNA is TGCGCCAGCAGCCCTTTGGGGACAGGATTGAACACTGAAGCTTTCTTT. The encoded protein is CASSPLGTGLNTEAFF.

This chain links TRBV9 with TRBJ2-3; D gene unclear. Germline CDR1 reads SGDLS; CDR2 reads YYNGEE. Trimming removed 0 bases at V and 2 bases at J, with 10 bases between. The CDR3 has 15 residues. The CDR3 DNA reads as TGTGCCAGCAGCGTAGGGGCCCGTCACACAGATACGCAGTATTTT. Translated: CASSVGARHTDTQYF.

The chain couples TRBV18 to TRBJ1-1; D is possibly TRBD1 (6 bases). The CDR3 extends over 14 amino acids. Germline CDR1 is KGHSH and CDR2 is LQKENI. V lost 6 bases and J lost 1, with 12 bases in between. The CDR3 sequence: CASSSGVENTEAFF. The CDR3 DNA follows: TGTGCCAGCTCTTCAGGGGTCGAGAACACTGAAGCTTTCTTT. Combining the CDR3 with reference TRBV18 and TRBJ1-1 gives the whole variable domain NAGVMQNPRHLVRRRGQEARLRCSPMKGHSHVYWYRQLPEEGLKFMVYLQKENIIDESGMPKERFSAEFPKEGPSILRIQQVVRGDSAAYFCASSSGVENTEAFFGQGTRLTVV.

The chain recombines TRBV11-2 with TRBJ2-6; no definite D call. CDR3 length: 14 amino acids. Trimming removed 5 bases at V and 3 bases at J, with 8 bases between. Germline assignment: CDR1 SGHAT and CDR2 FQNNGV. CDR3 sequence: CASSPVSGANVLTF. The CDR3 DNA reads TGTGCCAGCAGCCCCGTGAGTGGGGCCAACGTCCTGACTTTC.